This T cell receptor beta chain was sequenced during a study of cytomegalovirus exposure and HLA in healthy donors. As for this clone: The antigen is not known.

Germline V CDR1 and CDR2: SGHNT, YYREEE (reference sequence). The V gene lost 1 base and the J gene lost 4 bases, with 20 bases spanning the gap. This CDR3 has 17 amino acids. General study findings and limits: TCR beta chains numbering more than 150 were designated cytomegalovirus-associated.

A multiplex PCR was run with 60 Vbeta primers and 13 Jbeta primers. The repertoire was sequenced with immunoSEQ multiplex PCR; TCRdb's copy has only in-frame clones and lacks some. The sample holds about 170,000 clones, approximately 76% seen once. This sequence was found in a female donor in good health and CMV-seronegative. This chain connects TRBV5-4 to TRBJ1-1; D possibly corresponds to TRBD1 (6 bases). Sequenced input: PBMCs. CDR3: CASSLNRAGGGGTEAFF. CDR3 DNA sequence: TGTGCCAGCAGCTTGAATCGGGCGGGCGGGGGCGGCACTGAAGCTTTCTTT.